This entry lists 20 T cell receptor beta chains sequenced from one sample in a study of T-cell memory formation after mild COVID-19. MiXCR, run by TCRdb on the 5' RACE reads, gives a single entry per CDR3 protein. Of about 470,000 distinct CDR3 sequences in the sample, 15% to 20% are singletons; the top ten hold roughly an eighth. Sequenced: PBMCs or a T cell subset sorted from them (not recorded which). The receptors derive from an adult woman who had mild COVID-19 (a few samples of this study predate the infection). Cell type and time point are not known.

The chain couples TRBV5-6 to TRBJ1-1, with D possibly matching TRBD1 (6 bases). Looked up from germline, CDR1 is SGHDT and CDR2 is YYEEEE. Trimming left V 1 base short and J 0 bases short, with 13 bases between. The length of the CDR3 is 16 residues. CDR3 coding DNA: TGTGCCAGCAGCTTGATGGGTTGGGGGCTGAACACTGAAGCTTTCTTT. This codes for CASSLMGWGLNTEAFF.

This clonotype came up a few times. The rearrangement joins TRBV7-6 to TRBJ2-7; 7 bases match TRBD1. Germline loops: CDR1 SGHVS, CDR2 FNYEAQ. The CDR3 spans 17 residues. V lost 1 base to trimming and J lost 0 bases; unmatched junction nucleotides: 9. This chain's CDR3 is CASSLEGAGSSSYEQYF. CDR3 bases: TGTGCCAGCAGCTTAGAGGGGGCAGGGTCGAGCTCCTACGAGCAGTACTTC. Combining the CDR3 with reference TRBV7-6 and TRBJ2-7 gives the whole variable domain GAGVSQSPRYKVTKRGQDVALRCDPISGHVSLYWYRQALGQGPEFLTYFNYEAQQDKSGLPNDRFSAERPEGSISTLTIQRTEQRDSAMYRCASSLEGAGSSSYEQYFGPGTRLTVT.

The chain uses TRBV24-1 and TRBJ2-1; the D gene could be TRBD1 or TRBD2 (5 bases each). Germline CDR1 is KGHDR and CDR2 is SFDVKD. V was shortened by 5 bases and J by 7 bases, with 11 bases between the two germline ends. The CDR3 spans 13 residues. CDR3 DNA sequence: TGTGCCACCAGTGTTGGGGGTAGGAATGAGCAGTTCTTC. Amino acid sequence: CATSVGGRNEQFF.

The chain couples TRBV7-2 to TRBJ1-6; D is unclear. This CDR3 spans 13 amino acids. V lost 3 bases, J lost 13 bases, and 13 bases lay in between. The germline CDR1 and CDR2 sequences are SGHTA and FQGNSA. The CDR3 bases are TGTGCCAGCAGCTTCGTTGAAGACGGCCCCCTCCACTTT. Its protein is CASSFVEDGPLHF.

This clonotype appeared a few times. This chain connects TRBV7-9 to TRBJ2-3, with 14 bases aligning to TRBD2. The CDR3 length is 16 residues. J gave up 5 bases and V 4 bases, and 5 bases lay outside the gene matches. Germline V CDR1 and CDR2: SEHNR, FQNEAQ (reference sequence). CDR3 in amino acids: CASSWGLAGERDTQYF. As DNA, the CDR3 is TGTGCCAGCAGCTGGGGACTAGCGGGGGAAAGAGATACGCAGTATTTT.

The chain recombines TRBV15 with TRBJ2-7; 7 bases align to TRBD2. The CDR3 runs to 13 residues. The germline CDR1 and CDR2 sequences are LNHNV and YYDKDF (reference sequence). The V and J ends lost 1 base and 3 bases, in that order; junction bases with no gene match: 0. The CDR3 DNA follows: TGTGCCACCAGCAGAGGGGAGGGCTACGAGCAGTACTTC. This codes for CATSRGEGYEQYF.

This clonotype has only a few counts. The chain joins TRBV7-2 to TRBJ1-5; 7 nucleotides match TRBD1. Losses at the gene ends were 5 bases for V and 0 bases for J; bases not matched to a gene: 4. Germline assignment: CDR1 SGHTA and CDR2 FQGNSA. There are 15 residues in the CDR3. This chain's CDR3 is CASSATGTSNQPQHF. CDR3 in DNA: TGTGCCAGCAGCGCGACAGGGACTAGCAATCAGCCCCAGCATTTT.

The V call is TRBV7-3, the J call TRBJ2-4, with a tentative D call TRBD2 (5 bases). CDR1 and CDR2 from the germline V gene are SGHTA and FQGTGA. Trimming removed 0 bases at V and 7 bases at J, with 16 bases between. The CDR3 length is 16 residues. The CDR3 protein is CASSLTGVGGSNIQYF. In DNA, the CDR3 is TGTGCCAGCAGCTTAACCGGGGTCGGCGGGTCGAACATTCAGTACTTC.

The V call is TRBV5-1, the J call TRBJ1-1; tentatively, D is TRBD1 (6 bases). Germline V gene data show CDR1 as SGHRS and CDR2 as YFSETQ. V was pared by 0 bases and J by 7 bases, with 16 bases between. The CDR3 is 15 residues long. Here the CDR3 reads CASSLVAGARDEAFF. The CDR3 nucleotides are TGCGCCAGCAGCTTGGTAGCGGGGGCGAGAGATGAAGCTTTCTTT.

J is TRBJ1-2 and V is TRBV6-6; D not resolved. V lost 7 bases, J lost 4 bases, and 19 bases lay in between. The CDR3 sequence is 15 residues long. Germline CDR1 and CDR2: MNHNY and SVGAGI (reference sequence). DNA of the CDR3: TGTGCCAGCACCTCCACGGGTCTCATGGTCTATGGCTACACCTTC. Protein sequence: CASTSTGLMVYGYTF.

This clonotype was seen a few times. The rearrangement uses TRBV4-1 and TRBJ1-6; the D gene is possibly TRBD1 (6 bases). The CDR3 extends over 18 amino acids. The V end lost 1 base, the J end lost 7 bases, and 20 bases lay between the germline ends. CDR1 is MGHRA and CDR2 is YSYEKL in the germline V gene. The CDR3 DNA reads TGCGCCAGCAGCCAAGCTCTTTTGTTGGGGGCTCGGAATTCACCCCTCCACTTT. Its protein is CASSQALLLGARNSPLHF.

This clonotype turned up a few times. V is TRBV12-3 or TRBV12-4 and J is TRBJ2-3, with 9 positions matching TRBD2. V was pared by 5 bases and J by 6 bases, with 6 bases of the junction left unmatched. CDR3 length equals 14 residues. The CDR3 region has the DNA TGTGCCAGCAGTAAAAGCGGGGGGATCGATACGCAGTATTTT. Translating it yields CASSKSGGIDTQYF.

This chain links TRBV4-2 with TRBJ2-3; D tentatively fits TRBD1 or TRBD2 (6 bases each). Germline assignment: CDR1 LGHNA and CDR2 YNFKEQ. V gave up 0 bases and J gave up 4 bases, with 11 bases separating them. The CDR3 covers 15 residues. CDR3 sequence (DNA): TGTGCCAGCAGCCAAGAAGGGGGGTCAGCAGATACGCAGTATTTT. It specifies CASSQEGGSADTQYF.

J is TRBJ1-6 and V is TRBV7-9, with TRBD1 matching 8 bases. From germline, CDR1 is SEHNR and CDR2 FQNEAQ (reference sequence). J gave up 10 bases and V 3 bases, and 17 bases lay outside the gene matches. The CDR3 runs 18 residues. CDR3 nucleotides: TGTGCCAGCAGCTTCTCTACAGGGGGGGCCCTCGGGCACTCACCCCTCCACTTT. Its protein is CASSFSTGGALGHSPLHF.

A few counts support this clonotype. V gene TRBV14 combines with J gene TRBJ1-1, with 8 positions matching TRBD1. The CDR3 covers 20 residues. Germline CDR1 reads SGHDN; CDR2 reads FVKESK. Losses at the gene ends were 6 bases for V and 4 bases for J; bases not matched to a gene: 25. The DNA of the CDR3 is TGTGCCAGCAGTCCCCCTCGTCTCGGACAGGGCGCCGTCCGTGGCACTGAAGCTTTCTTT. This gives the protein CASSPPRLGQGAVRGTEAFF.

V gene TRBV4-3 combines with J gene TRBJ2-2, with 7 bases aligning to TRBD2. With V trimmed by 5 bases and J by 6 bases, 12 bases remained unmatched. Germline CDR1 reads LGHNA; CDR2 reads YSLEER. The CDR3 is 16 amino acids. Here the CDR3 reads CASSFEGLVGAGELFF. The CDR3 DNA reads TGCGCCAGCAGCTTTGAAGGACTAGTAGGGGCCGGGGAGCTGTTTTTT.

This clonotype was picked up many times. The V call is TRBV5-1, the J call TRBJ2-1; 10 positions agree with TRBD2. Per germline, CDR1 SGHRS and CDR2 YFSETQ. The CDR3 totals 18 residues. The J segment lost 0 bases and the V segment lost 4 bases, leaving 10 bases of the junction unmatched. The CDR3 spells CASSGAGGRFSSYNEQFF. Here the CDR3 DNA reads TGCGCCAGCAGCGGAGCGGGGGGGCGTTTCAGCTCCTACAATGAGCAGTTCTTC.

This clonotype was counted at least ten times. The chain couples TRBV20-1 to TRBJ2-5; 7 bases map to TRBD1. The ends lost 6 bases at V and 4 bases at J; junction bases unmatched: 8. CDR1 DFQATT and CDR2 SNEGSKA come from the germline V gene (reference sequence). The CDR3 is 13 amino acids. The CDR3 loop is CSAPTGSGETQYF. In nucleotides, the CDR3 is TGCAGTGCGCCGACAGGGTCGGGAGAGACCCAGTACTTC.

This chain joins TRBV2 and TRBJ1-1; the D gene is possibly TRBD1 (5 bases). This CDR3 is 13 amino acids long. V shed 3 bases and J shed 5 bases, with 10 bases lying between them. Germline V gives CDR1 SNHLY, CDR2 FYNNEI. CDR3 in amino acids: CASSDNWGTEAFF. For the CDR3, the DNA is TGTGCCAGCAGTGACAATTGGGGGACTGAAGCTTTCTTT. Combining the CDR3 with reference TRBV2 and TRBJ1-1 gives the whole variable domain EPEVTQTPSHQVTQMGQEVILRCVPISNHLYFYWYRQILGQKVEFLVSFYNNEISEKSEIFDDQFSVERPDGSNFTLKIRSTKLEDSAMYFCASSDNWGTEAFFGQGTRLTVV.

V gene TRBV6-5 combines with J gene TRBJ2-3; TRBD1 might be the D (5 bases). The CDR3 sequence is 13 residues long. The germline V gene encodes CDR1 MNHEY and CDR2 SVGAGI. V lost 2 bases and J 6 bases, leaving 9 bases between the germline ends. The DNA of the CDR3 is TGTGCCAGCAGTTACGGACAACAGGATACGCAGTATTTT. Protein sequence: CASSYGQQDTQYF.